Sequencing of this T cell receptor beta chain was carried out in a study of blood T cell repertoires in COVID-19 (dated by TCRdb to about 2020). Background on the whole study: Samples covering the acute and convalescent phases of COVID-19 were provided by collaborators in the United States, Italy and Spain. The samples were drawn from two sources: the first 160 participants of the ongoing ImmuneRACE study, and 1,000 to 1,500 subjects contributed by 6 global collaborators. The sample metadata nearly always contained a de-identified subject ID, COVID-19 status, age in years and sex. A freely available public database, intended as a resource for researchers studying the immune response to SARS-CoV-2, is where the repertoires were released. Subjects who had been exposed to COVID-19, were actively infected with it, or had recovered from it provided the deeply sampled blood TCRbeta repertoires that made up the dataset. Where available, HLA class I and class II types were taken from metadata supplied by the sample provider and were not determined by assay-based typing. The material from the prospective study consisted of cDNA or gDNA derived from T cells, B-cell-depleted T cells, or PBMCs.

Remarks on this clone: The antigen it recognizes is unknown. Base-call qualities are not available, and no considerably larger clone is one nucleotide away.

At one collaborating source in Seattle, patients were enrolled during active infection and were followed longitudinally through the course of disease. Each collaborating institution followed its own protocols to collect whole blood in K2EDTA tubes. Collaborator samples were shipped for TCRbeta analysis as frozen whole blood, isolated PBMCs, or DNA extracted from either sample type. The study at large found these results: How much clinical and demographic metadata was included differed by source and by participant, and the metadata was provided uncurated.

TCRbeta CDR3 regions were amplified from genomic DNA using the immunoSEQ Assay, a bias-controlled multiplex PCR. In the paper's pipeline: Within the assay, amplification of reference gene primers was used to estimate how many nucleated cells each sample contained. Sequence reads were collapsed and filtered to measure the absolute abundance of every unique TCRbeta CDR3 rearrangement. Productive Simpson clonality was computed per sample as the square root of Simpson's diversity index over productive rearrangements. Entries here come from immuneACCESS through TCRdb and include only in-frame sequences with V and J called. Some clones fail to appear in such tables; in the studies checked, an unresolved V gene covers under half of the shortfall, and the cause of the remainder is unknown. The V and J calls and the clone size are those of that table, but D and trimming were determined from the DNA. The sample yields some 150,000 clones; approximately 85% were counted once. The ten biggest clones cover more than 7.5% of the sample.

The sequencing input was peripheral blood. The clonotype comes from a woman between 55 and 75 years old with COVID-19, enrolled during active disease.

The CDR3 in this case is CASSVDWSGTYEQYF. The bases read TGTGCCAGCAGCGTAGACTGGAGCGGCACCTACGAGCAGTACTTC. The rearrangement combines TRBV9 with TRBJ2-7, with TRBD2 perhaps the D gene, on 5 matching bases. Trimming costs V 0 bases and J 2 bases, and their ends lie 12 bases apart. The germline V gene supplies CDR1 SGDLS and CDR2 YYNGEE. CDR3 length: 15 amino acids, cysteine to phenylalanine. Only CDR3 DNA remains: 45 bases, in frame from the first base.